The next 19 T cell receptor beta chains were all read from a single sample in a study of shared clonotypes between healthy human individuals. Terminally differentiated effector memory CD45RA+ cells were left out of the naive CD8 fraction, which was CD45RO-negative and positively selected for CCR7. The protocol was immunoSEQ multiplex PCR, while the TCRdb copy is restricted to in-frame clones and leaves out a portion. Here the sample spans approximately 600,000 clones, approximately 95% being singletons. The sequenced sample consisted of naive CD8+ T cells sorted from blood. Receptors originate from a woman aged 25 to 39 in good health.

The chain uses TRBV27 and TRBJ2-2; D is unresolved. This CDR3 has 14 amino acids. V was trimmed by 3 bases and J by 5 bases, leaving 10 bases between them. Per the germline V gene, CDR1 is MNHEY and CDR2 is SMNVEV (reference sequence). CDR3 region: CASSFSPRTGELFF. The CDR3 bases are TGTGCCAGCAGTTTCAGCCCGAGAACCGGGGAGCTGTTTTTT.

This chain joins TRBV15 and TRBJ2-2; perhaps D is TRBD1 or TRBD2 (5 bases each). The V end was cut by 3 bases, the J end by 3 bases, with 11 bases between. The CDR3 loop spans 15 amino acids. Germline V gives CDR1 LNHNV, CDR2 YYDKDF (reference sequence). The CDR3 nucleotides are TGTGCCACCAGCAGTCCTCTGGGGGACACCGGGGAGCTGTTTTTT. Its protein product is CATSSPLGDTGELFF. The full variable domain, its missing parts supplied by reference TRBV15 and TRBJ2-2, is DAMVIQNPRYQVTQFGKPVTLSCSQTLNHNVMYWYQQKSSQAPKLLFHYYDKDFNNEADTPDNFQSRRPNTSFCFLDIRSPGLGDTAMYLCATSSPLGDTGELFFGEGSRLTVL.

J is TRBJ1-2 and V is TRBV28; D remains unclear. CDR3 length: 11 amino acids. Germline values: CDR1 MDHEN, CDR2 SYDVKM. The V gene lost 6 bases and the J gene lost 4 bases, with 6 bases spanning the gap. The CDR3 nucleotides are TGTGCCAGCAGGTTACGCTATGGCTACACCTTC. Its protein is CASRLRYGYTF.

CDR3 DNA sequence: TGTGCCAGCAGTTTCCCGACAGCTTACAATGAGCAGTTCTTC. It codes for CASSFPTAYNEQFF. This chain joins TRBV28 and TRBJ2-1; maybe TRBD1 (5 bases). The CDR3 is 14 residues long. The V gene lost 3 bases and the J gene lost 4 bases, with 10 bases spanning the gap. The V gene's germline CDR1 is MDHEN and CDR2 SYDVKM.

The chain links TRBV28 to TRBJ2-5; 9 bases are shared with TRBD1. Looked up from germline, CDR1 is MDHEN and CDR2 is SYDVKM. The length of the CDR3 is 17 residues. V lost 6 bases, J lost 2 bases, and 13 bases stayed unmatched. This CDR3 is CASSETPYRGRQETQYF. For the CDR3, the DNA is TGTGCCAGCAGCGAGACCCCTTACAGGGGGCGGCAAGAGACCCAGTACTTC. The full variable domain, with the rest looked up from reference TRBV28 and TRBJ2-5, is DVKVTQSSRYLVKRTGEKVFLECVQDMDHENMFWYRQDPGLGLRLIYFSYDVKMKEKGDIPEGYSVSREKKERFSLILESASTNQTSMYLCASSETPYRGRQETQYFGPGTRLLVL.

The chain uses TRBV7-9 and TRBJ2-7, with a tentative D call TRBD2 (6 bases). Trimming shortened V by 3 bases and J by 0 bases, and 9 bases separated the two germline ends. CDR1 and CDR2 from the germline V gene are SEHNR and FQNEAQ (reference sequence). This CDR3 has 14 residues. CDR3 sequence: CASSFAGSSYEQYF. CDR3 DNA sequence: TGTGCCAGCAGCTTTGCGGGGAGCTCCTACGAGCAGTACTTC.

The chain has TRBV28 and TRBJ1-3; D might be TRBD1 (6 bases). Trimming pared 3 bases from V and 3 bases from J, leaving 9 bases between. The germline gives CDR1 MDHEN, CDR2 SYDVKM. The CDR3 consists of 14 residues. The CDR3 DNA sequence: TGTGCCAGCAGTTTCAGGGGCAGTGGAAACACCATATATTTT. It encodes CASSFRGSGNTIYF. Complete variable domain (other parts from reference TRBV28 and TRBJ1-3): DVKVTQSSRYLVKRTGEKVFLECVQDMDHENMFWYRQDPGLGLRLIYFSYDVKMKEKGDIPEGYSVSREKKERFSLILESASTNQTSMYLCASSFRGSGNTIYFGEGSWLTVV.

V usage is TRBV9 and J usage is TRBJ1-1; D gene ambiguous. CDR3 length: 14 residues. Trimming cost V 3 bases and J 1 base, with 10 bases left between them. Germline V gene data show CDR1 as SGDLS and CDR2 as YYNGEE. Here the CDR3 DNA reads TGTGCCAGCAGCGGCCGAGCTTCGAACACTGAAGCTTTCTTT. Its protein is CASSGRASNTEAFF.

The gene calls are TRBV16 and TRBJ2-1; 10 positions match TRBD2. The CDR3 has 17 residues. Germline values: CDR1 KGHSY, CDR2 FQNENV. V dropped 4 bases and J dropped 7; count of bases not matched to a gene: 13. CDR3 nucleotides: TGTGCCAGCAGCCTTATTGTGGGAGCGGGAGGGCCGAATGAGCAGTTCTTC. It specifies CASSLIVGAGGPNEQFF.

The V gene is TRBV27, the J gene TRBJ2-2, with TRBD1 matching over 7 bases. Germline V gene sequence: CDR1 MNHEY, CDR2 SMNVEV (reference sequence). The junction had 9 bases not matched to a gene; V was cut back by 10 bases and J by 4 bases. The CDR3 runs to 14 residues. The CDR3 sequence is CATQTGASTGELFF. The CDR3 nucleotides are TGTGCCACACAAACAGGGGCTAGCACCGGGGAGCTGTTTTTT.

The chain is built from TRBV10-2 and TRBJ2-7; 8 nucleotides match TRBD1. Germline V gene data show CDR1 as WSHSY and CDR2 as SAAADI. J gave up 2 bases and V 4 bases, and 10 bases lay outside the gene matches. The CDR3 covers 16 residues. CDR3 region: CASSALRQGATYEQYF. In DNA form, the CDR3 reads TGCGCCAGCAGTGCCCTCCGGCAGGGGGCGACCTACGAGCAGTACTTC.

The genes are TRBV27 and TRBJ1-2; 8 positions agree with TRBD1. Per germline, CDR1 MNHEY and CDR2 SMNVEV (reference sequence). The CDR3 runs 11 residues. The V segment lost 10 bases and the J segment 4 bases; nucleotides outside the gene matches: 2. The CDR3 loop is CATGQGYGYTF. CDR3 in DNA: TGTGCCACCGGACAGGGCTATGGCTACACCTTC.

V and J are TRBV4-1 and TRBJ2-7; TRBD1 is a possible D gene (5 bases). With 0 bases removed from V and 3 bases from J, the gap between germline ends came to 15 bases. Germline V CDR1 and CDR2: MGHRA, YSYEKL. This CDR3 comprises 16 residues. The DNA of the CDR3 is TGCGCCAGCAGCCAAGATGTTCAGGGTATGGGCTACGAGCAGTACTTC. Translating gives CASSQDVQGMGYEQYF.

This rearrangement joins TRBV6-1 to TRBJ1-2, with no clear D. Per germline, CDR1 MNHNS and CDR2 SASEGT. The V and J ends lost 3 bases and 6 bases respectively, with 8 bases between them. The CDR3 length is 12 residues. CDR3 region: CASSEGVDGYTF. CDR3 sequence (DNA): TGTGCCAGCAGTGAGGGTGTGGATGGCTACACCTTC.

With regard to this clone: This sample includes further DNA sequences coding for the same CDR3. The chain has TRBV19 and TRBJ2-7; a weak D match, TRBD1 (5 bases). Looked up from germline, CDR1 is LNHDA and CDR2 is SQIVND (reference sequence). This CDR3 spans 14 amino acids. The V and J ends lost 3 bases and 2 bases respectively, with 11 bases between them. The DNA for the CDR3 is TGTGCCAGTAGTATGGGGCAGGGCGCCTACGAGCAGTACTTC. Its protein is CASSMGQGAYEQYF.

The genes are TRBV5-6 and TRBJ2-7; D remains unclear. V was cut by 4 bases and J by 2 bases, with 16 bases left in between. Germline CDR1 reads SGHDT; CDR2 reads YYEEEE. The CDR3 runs 15 residues. The CDR3 spells CASSPGVAETYEQYF. Here the CDR3 DNA reads TGTGCCAGCAGCCCTGGCGTGGCCGAAACCTACGAGCAGTACTTC.

This rearrangement joins TRBV28 to TRBJ1-5; D may be TRBD1 (5 bases). Trimming took 2 bases from V and 6 from J, leaving 11 bases between them. Germline V lookup: CDR1 MDHEN, CDR2 SYDVKM. The CDR3 is 14 residues long. CDR3 loop: CASSLTGVGQPQHF. The CDR3 DNA reads as TGTGCCAGCAGTTTAACGGGGGTTGGTCAGCCCCAGCATTTT.

This chain connects TRBV5-6 to TRBJ2-5, with TRBD2 identical over 8 bases. The DNA end lines up better with TRBJ2-7; the J call may be wrong. The V gene's germline CDR1 is SGHDT and CDR2 YYEEEE. CDR3 length: 15 amino acids. This CDR3 reads CASSLGVAGYYEQYF. CDR3 sequence (DNA): TGTGCCAGCAGCTTGGGGGTAGCGGGGTACTACGAGCAGTACTTC.

The V gene is TRBV7-9, the J gene TRBJ2-7; D not certain. The CDR3 loop spans 13 amino acids. Germline CDR1 is SEHNR and CDR2 is FQNEAQ (reference sequence). The V gene lost 5 bases and the J gene lost 0 bases, with 8 bases spanning the gap. CDR3 bases: TGTGCCAGCAGCCCCAAGAGCTCCTACGAGCAGTACTTC. It is translated as CASSPKSSYEQYF.